This T cell receptor beta chain was recorded in a study of T-cell reconstitution after alpha-beta-depleted transplantation in children. The authors prepared the TCRbeta library with unique molecular identifiers. TCRdb re-called the PCR reads with MiXCR, one entry per CDR3 protein. The sample has 600,000 to 700,000 distinct CDR3 sequences, around 13% seen once. Trimming at V came to 2 bases and at J to 2 bases, leaving 5 bases not matched to a gene. In germline, CDR1 is MNHEY, CDR2 SVGAGI. The CDR3 length is 15 residues. This clonotype has only a few counts. What it binds is not known. Findings of the study overall: T-cell counts and diversity were attributed mostly to newly produced T cells one year after transplant. Roughly two months post-transplant, alpha-beta T cells reportedly originated from several hundred graft clones that had expanded. For some patients, TCRbeta diversity was high at day 60 because of recipient T cells and thymic progenitors that survived.

Specimen: PBMCs, collected before TCRalphabeta/CD19-depleted stem cell transplant. This rearrangement joins TRBV6-5 to TRBJ2-7; 8 bases line up with TRBD2. The sequence derives from a girl aged 2-9 years with congenital amegakaryocytic thrombocytopenia, due to receive a stem cell transplant. CDR3 coding DNA: TGTGCCAGCAGTTACAACGGGAGGGTTGCCTACGAGCAGTACTTC. The encoded protein is CASSYNGRVAYEQYF.